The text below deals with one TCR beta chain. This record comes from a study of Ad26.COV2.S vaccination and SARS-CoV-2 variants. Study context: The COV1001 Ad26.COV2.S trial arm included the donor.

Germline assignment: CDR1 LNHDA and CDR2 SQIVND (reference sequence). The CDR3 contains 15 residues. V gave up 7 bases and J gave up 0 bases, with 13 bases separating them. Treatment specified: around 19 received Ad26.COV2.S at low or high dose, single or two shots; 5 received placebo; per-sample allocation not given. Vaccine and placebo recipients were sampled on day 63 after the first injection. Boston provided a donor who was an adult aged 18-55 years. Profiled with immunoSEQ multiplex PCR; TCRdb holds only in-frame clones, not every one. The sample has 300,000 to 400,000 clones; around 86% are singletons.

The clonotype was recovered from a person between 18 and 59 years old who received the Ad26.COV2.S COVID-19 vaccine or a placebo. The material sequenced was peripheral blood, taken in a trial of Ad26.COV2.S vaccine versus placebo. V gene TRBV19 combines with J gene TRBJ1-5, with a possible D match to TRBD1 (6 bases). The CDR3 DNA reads TGTGCCAGTATCCAGACAGGCGGTAGCAATCAGCCCCAGCATTTT. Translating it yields CASIQTGGSNQPQHF.